This entry concerns a single TCR beta chain. Its matching antigen is unknown. V was clipped by 2 bases and J by 0 bases; unmatched bases: 6. In germline, CDR1 is MGHRA, CDR2 YSYEKL. The CDR3 totals 17 residues. These data are taken from a study of radiotherapy plus CTLA-4 blockade in lung cancer. Study summary: Objective responses emerged in roughly 20% of patients, and roughly 32% attained disease control.

Produced via immunoSEQ multiplex PCR; TCRdb's table is partial and in-frame only. The table records some 70,000 clones, about four fifths of them present only once. Overall study findings and caveats: Blood-borne expansion of tumor-derived TCR clones followed radiotherapy plus ipilimumab. Interferon-beta, together with early blood T cell clone dynamics, reportedly best predicted response.

Ipilimumab CTLA-4 blockade and focal radiation were given to patients with chemo-refractory metastatic non-small-cell lung cancer. The rearrangement uses TRBV4-1 and TRBJ1-3; 8 bases match TRBD1. Sequencing used peripheral blood, obtained from a patient treated with radiotherapy plus ipilimumab. This sequence was found in a human donor with non-small cell lung cancer who had a partial response to radiotherapy plus ipilimumab. The CDR3 loop reads CASSQSTGALSGNTIYF. The CDR3 DNA reads as TGCGCCAGCAGCCAATCGACAGGGGCACTCTCTGGAAACACCATATATTTT.